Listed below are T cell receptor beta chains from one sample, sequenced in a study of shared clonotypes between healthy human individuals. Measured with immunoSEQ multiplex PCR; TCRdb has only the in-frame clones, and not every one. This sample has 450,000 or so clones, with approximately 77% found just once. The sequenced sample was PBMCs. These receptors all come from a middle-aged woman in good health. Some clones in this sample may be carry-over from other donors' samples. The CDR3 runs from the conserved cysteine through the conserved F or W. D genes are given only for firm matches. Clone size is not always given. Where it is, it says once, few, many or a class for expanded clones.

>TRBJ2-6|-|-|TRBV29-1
TGCAGCGTTGAGGGGGCGGGGAATGGGGCCAACGTCCTGACTTTC
CSVEGAGNGANVLTF
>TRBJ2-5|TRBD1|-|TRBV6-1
TGTGCCAGCAGTGCCCGCAGGGGGCGCCGGGAGACCCAGTACTTC
CASSARRGRRETQYF
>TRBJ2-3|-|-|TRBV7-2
TGTGCCAGCAGCTTCGGGACTGGAGATACGCAGTATTTT
CASSFGTGDTQYF
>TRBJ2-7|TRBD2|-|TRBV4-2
TGTGCCAGCAGCCAAGCCCAGAGCGGGAGGGCTTACGAGCAGTACTTC
CASSQAQSGRAYEQYF
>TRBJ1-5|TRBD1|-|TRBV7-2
TGTGCCAGCAGCCTGGACAGGGTCGGTCAGCCCCAGCATTTT
CASSLDRVGQPQHF
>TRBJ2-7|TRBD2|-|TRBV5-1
TGCGCCAGCAGCCCTGGGACTAGCGTGGTCTACGAGCAGTACTTC
CASSPGTSVVYEQYF
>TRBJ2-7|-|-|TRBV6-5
TGTGCCAGCAGGGATGACTCCTACGAGCAGTACTTC
CASRDDSYEQYF
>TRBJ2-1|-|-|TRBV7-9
TGTGCCAGCAGCCATTATCAGCACAATGAGCAGTTCTTC
CASSHYQHNEQFF
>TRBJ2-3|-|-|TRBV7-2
TGTGCCAGCAGCCTCCGGGCCTCAGATACGCAGTATTTT
CASSLRASDTQYF
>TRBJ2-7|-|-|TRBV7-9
TGTGCCAGCAGCTTAGGACTAGGGTGGTACTTC
CASSLGLGWYF
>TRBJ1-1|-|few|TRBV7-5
TGTGTCAGAAGCTGGACAGGAGTTGAAGCTTTCTTT
CVRSWTGVEAFF
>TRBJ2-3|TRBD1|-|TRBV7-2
TGTGCCAGCAGCCCGACAGGGGTGACAGATACGCAGTATTTT
CASSPTGVTDTQYF
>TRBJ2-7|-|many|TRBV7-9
TGTGCCAGCGAGGCAGGGGACTTCGGCGAGCAGTACTTC
CASEAGDFGEQYF
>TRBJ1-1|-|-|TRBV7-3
TGTGCCAGCAGCTTAACCGCCCCGGGGACGGGCAACACTGAAGCTTTCTTT
CASSLTAPGTGNTEAFF
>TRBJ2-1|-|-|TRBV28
TGTGCCACCTCCCGACTGAACAATGAGCAGTTCTTC
CATSRLNNEQFF
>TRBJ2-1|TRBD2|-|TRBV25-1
TGTGCCAGCAGTGACCTAGCGGATTCCTACAATGAGCAGTTCTTC
CASSDLADSYNEQFF
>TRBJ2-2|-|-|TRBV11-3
TGTGCCAGCAGCCCCTTTGGGGCAGCTAACACCGGGGAGCTGTTTTTT
CASSPFGAANTGELFF
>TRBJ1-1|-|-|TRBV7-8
TGTGCCAGCAGCTTAGTAGGGAGGGCCGTGGGCACTGAAGCTTTCTTT
CASSLVGRAVGTEAFF
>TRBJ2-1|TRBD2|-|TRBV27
TGTGCCAGCAGTCTCAAGCGGGAGTACAATGAGCAGTTCTTC
CASSLKREYNEQFF
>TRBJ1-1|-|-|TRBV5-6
TGTGCCAGCAACTTGGCGACCCAGAACACTGAAGCTTTCTTT
CASNLATQNTEAFF
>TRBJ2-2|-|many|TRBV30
TGTGCCTGGAGTCTCGGACCAAACACCGGGGAGCTGTTTTTT
CAWSLGPNTGELFF
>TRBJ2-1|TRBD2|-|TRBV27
TGTGCCAGCAGTTCACTCGCGGGAGGGCTTTGGAGCTCCTACAATGAGCAGTTCTTC
CASSSLAGGLWSSYNEQFF
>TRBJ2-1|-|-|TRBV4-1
TGCGCCAGCAGCCAAAGGTGGGGCGATACCTACAATGAGCAGTTCTTC
CASSQRWGDTYNEQFF
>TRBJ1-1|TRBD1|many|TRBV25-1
TGTGCCAGTTCGACAGGGGGCGGGATGACTGAAGCTTTCTTT
CASSTGGGMTEAFF
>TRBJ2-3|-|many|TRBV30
TGTGCCTGGAGTACCCCCTCGGGCGTCACAGATACGCAGTATTTT
CAWSTPSGVTDTQYF
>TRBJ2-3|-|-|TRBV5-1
TGCGCCAGCAGCCGGACGTCCGGGTGGACAGATACGCAGTATTTT
CASSRTSGWTDTQYF
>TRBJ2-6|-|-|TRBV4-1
TGCGCCAGCAGCCGAATGGGGGCCAACGTCCTGACTTTC
CASSRMGANVLTF
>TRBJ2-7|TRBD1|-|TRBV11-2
TGTGCCAGCAGCCAGAACAGGGGGAATAGGTACGAGCAGTACTTC
CASSQNRGNRYEQYF
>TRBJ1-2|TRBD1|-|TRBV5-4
TGTGCCAGCAGCCAAGCCGGGACAGGGAGGTATGGCTACACCTTC
CASSQAGTGRYGYTF
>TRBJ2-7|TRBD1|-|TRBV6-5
TGTGCCAGCAGTGCGACAGGGCATCCCTACGAGCAGTACTTC
CASSATGHPYEQYF
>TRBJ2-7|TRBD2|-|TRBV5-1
TGCGCCAGCAGCTTGGGCGATCTAGCGGAGAACTACGAGCAGTACTTC
CASSLGDLAENYEQYF
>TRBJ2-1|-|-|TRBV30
TGTGCCTGGGCCCGGGTTGGCCTCTACAATGAGCAGTTCTTC
CAWARVGLYNEQFF
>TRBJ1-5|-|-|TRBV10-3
TGTGCCATCAGTGTCGGTCCGAGTGGTACAGGTCAGCCCCAGCATTTT
CAISVGPSGTGQPQHF
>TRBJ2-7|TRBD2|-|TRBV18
TGTGCCAGCTCACTCGGACTAGCGGGAGGGTTAGGATACGAGCAGTACTTC
CASSLGLAGGLGYEQYF
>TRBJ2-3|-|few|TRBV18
TGTGCCAGCTCACCAGGGTTTGGGACATCTTTCGGCATAACAGATACGCAGTATTTT
CASSPGFGTSFGITDTQYF
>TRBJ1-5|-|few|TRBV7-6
TGTGCCAGCAGCTTAGCGGCGGGGAATAGCAATCAGCCCCAGCATTTT
CASSLAAGNSNQPQHF
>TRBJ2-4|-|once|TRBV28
TGTGCCAGCAGTTTATTCCTTAGAAGGGGCCACATTCAGTACTTC
CASSLFLRRGHIQYF
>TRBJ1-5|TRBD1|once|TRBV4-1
TGCGCCAGCAGCCAAGATCCGGGACAGGGCCTTTGGCCCCAGCATTTT
CASSQDPGQGLWPQHF
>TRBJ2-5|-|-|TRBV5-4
TGTGCCAGCAGCTTGGGTGGCTACCAAGAGACCCAGTACTTC
CASSLGGYQETQYF
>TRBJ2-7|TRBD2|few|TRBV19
TGTGCCAGTAGTATGACTAGCGGGTCCTCCTACGAGCAGTACTTC
CASSMTSGSSYEQYF